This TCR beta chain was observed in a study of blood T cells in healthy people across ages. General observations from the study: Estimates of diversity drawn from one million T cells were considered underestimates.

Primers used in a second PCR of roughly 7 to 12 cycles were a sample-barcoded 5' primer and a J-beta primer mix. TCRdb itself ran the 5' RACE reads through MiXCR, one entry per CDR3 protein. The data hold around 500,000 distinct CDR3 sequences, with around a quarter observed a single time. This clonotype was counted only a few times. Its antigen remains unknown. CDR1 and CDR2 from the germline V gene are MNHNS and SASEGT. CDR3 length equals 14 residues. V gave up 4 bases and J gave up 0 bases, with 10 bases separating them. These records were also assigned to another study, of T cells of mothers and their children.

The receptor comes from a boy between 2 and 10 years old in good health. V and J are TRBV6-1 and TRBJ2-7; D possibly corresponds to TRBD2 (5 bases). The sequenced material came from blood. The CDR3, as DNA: TGTGCCAGCAGTGGGACTTCTCCCTCCTACGAGCAGTACTTC. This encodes CASSGTSPSYEQYF.